These T cell receptor beta chains were read from a single sample in a study of early T cells in non-severe SARS-CoV-2 infection. TCRdb reprocessed the 5' RACE reads via MiXCR and lists one record per CDR3 protein. Of approximately 80,000 distinct CDR3 sequences detected, 11% appear once; the ten largest clones hold 12%. Sequencing used whole blood, obtained at baseline. Source of these receptors: an adult who was a healthcare worker with PCR-confirmed SARS-CoV-2 infection or an uninfected control (not recorded which). The CDR3 runs from the conserved cysteine through the conserved F or W. A D gene is named only where the DNA matches it firmly. Rows may omit the clone size; those that give it use once, few, many or a size class.

many	TRBV5-4	TRBJ2-1	TRBD2	TGTGCCAGCAGCCCCTCCCCGGGACTAGCCCATGAGCAGTTCTTC	CASSPSPGLAHEQFF
many	TRBV20-1	TRBJ2-7	-	TGCAGTGCTTATCGGGACACTAGCTACGAGCAGTACTTC	CSAYRDTSYEQYF
few	TRBV5-1	TRBJ1-1	-	TGCGCCAGCAGCCTCAGAAACTCGCTTAACACTGAAGCTTTCTTT	CASSLRNSLNTEAFF
few	TRBV10-3	TRBJ1-1	-	TGTGCCATCAGTGAGACCACACCGAACACTGAAGCTTTCTTT	CAISETTPNTEAFF
many	TRBV7-3	TRBJ2-1	TRBD1	TGTGCCAGCAGCTATGGGACAGTCAATGAGCAGTTCTTC	CASSYGTVNEQFF
many	TRBV20-1	TRBJ1-2	TRBD1	TGCAGTGCTAGGGGTGGGACAGGGTCTACTGGCTACACCTTC	CSARGGTGSTGYTF
few	TRBV20-1	TRBJ2-1	TRBD2	TGCAGTGCCCTGCCGGGGGGCAATGAGCAGTTCTTC	CSALPGGNEQFF
few	TRBV7-9	TRBJ1-1	-	TGTGCCAGCAGCCACCCCGACAGCTTTATGGAAGCTTTCTTT	CASSHPDSFMEAFF
many	TRBV7-9	TRBJ2-7	-	TGTGCCAGCAGCCTGGACATTAATAGGGAGCAGTACTTC	CASSLDINREQYF
-	TRBV12-3/TRBV12-4	TRBJ2-3	-	TGTGCCAGCAGTCCGATAGGGGGCACAGATACGCAGTATTTT	CASSPIGGTDTQYF
-	TRBV9	TRBJ2-7	-	TGTGCCAGCAGCCCTGTCGGGACCCGCTACGAGCAGTACTTC	CASSPVGTRYEQYF
-	TRBV28	TRBJ2-7	TRBD2	TGTGCCACCGGGGGGGCGAGCGAGCAGTACTTC	CATGGASEQYF
many	TRBV20-1	TRBJ1-4	TRBD1	TGCAGTGCTAGAGACGGCGGGACAGGGGATGAAAAACTGTTTTTT	CSARDGGTGDEKLFF
-	TRBV7-9	TRBJ1-2	TRBD1	TGTGCCAGCAGCCGGGACAGTTATGGCTACACCTTC	CASSRDSYGYTF
few	TRBV7-2	TRBJ2-2	TRBD1	TGTGCCAGCAGCCTGCGGACAGGGGCGAACACCGGGGAGCTGTTTTTT	CASSLRTGANTGELFF
few	TRBV28	TRBJ2-3	-	TGTGCCAGCAGTTTAGATTATCAGGGTACGCAGTATTTT	CASSLDYQGTQYF
-	TRBV18	TRBJ2-7	TRBD1	TGTGCCAGCTCACCAGACAGGGGTTCCAACGAGCAGTACTTC	CASSPDRGSNEQYF
-	TRBV2	TRBJ1-2	TRBD1	TGTGCCAGCATCCGGCGACAGGGAGCCTACTATGGCTACACCTTC	CASIRRQGAYYGYTF
-	TRBV5-1	TRBJ2-3	TRBD2	TGCGCCAGCAGCTCGGGACTAGCGGGCACAGATACGCAGTATTTT	CASSSGLAGTDTQYF
few	TRBV30	TRBJ2-7	-	TGTGCCTGGATTGGCGGGGTAGTGCAGTACTTC	CAWIGGVVQYF
few	TRBV19	TRBJ2-3	TRBD2	TGTGCCAGCCAGCGGGGACCGAGCACAGATACGCAGTATTTT	CASQRGPSTDTQYF
many	TRBV25-1	TRBJ1-3	-	TGTGCCAGCAGTGCGTTCGGGTCTGGTGGCACCATATATTTT	CASSAFGSGGTIYF
many	TRBV7-7	TRBJ2-1	-	TGTGCCAGCAGCCTAGATGGAGGGAGCGGTCAGGATGAGCAGTTCTTC	CASSLDGGSGQDEQFF
many	TRBV6-2/TRBV6-3	TRBJ2-2	TRBD1	TGTGCCAGCAGTTACCGTCGGACAGGGAGGGAGCTGTTTTTT	CASSYRRTGRELFF
medium-sized	TRBV20-1	TRBJ1-4	-	TGCAGTGCCCCAGGTCGGGGGGATGCGGGAAAACTGTTTTTT	CSAPGRGDAGKLFF
few	TRBV20-1	TRBJ2-1	TRBD2	TGCAGTGCTCCGGGGGGGTCCTACAATGAGCAGTTCTTC	CSAPGGSYNEQFF
few	TRBV18	TRBJ2-7	-	TGTGCCAGCTCAACGGGACGGAGCTCCTACGAGCAGTACTTC	CASSTGRSSYEQYF
few	TRBV6-5	TRBJ2-3	TRBD2	TGTGCCACCCGCGCGGGGGGCGCAGATACGCAGTATTTT	CATRAGGADTQYF